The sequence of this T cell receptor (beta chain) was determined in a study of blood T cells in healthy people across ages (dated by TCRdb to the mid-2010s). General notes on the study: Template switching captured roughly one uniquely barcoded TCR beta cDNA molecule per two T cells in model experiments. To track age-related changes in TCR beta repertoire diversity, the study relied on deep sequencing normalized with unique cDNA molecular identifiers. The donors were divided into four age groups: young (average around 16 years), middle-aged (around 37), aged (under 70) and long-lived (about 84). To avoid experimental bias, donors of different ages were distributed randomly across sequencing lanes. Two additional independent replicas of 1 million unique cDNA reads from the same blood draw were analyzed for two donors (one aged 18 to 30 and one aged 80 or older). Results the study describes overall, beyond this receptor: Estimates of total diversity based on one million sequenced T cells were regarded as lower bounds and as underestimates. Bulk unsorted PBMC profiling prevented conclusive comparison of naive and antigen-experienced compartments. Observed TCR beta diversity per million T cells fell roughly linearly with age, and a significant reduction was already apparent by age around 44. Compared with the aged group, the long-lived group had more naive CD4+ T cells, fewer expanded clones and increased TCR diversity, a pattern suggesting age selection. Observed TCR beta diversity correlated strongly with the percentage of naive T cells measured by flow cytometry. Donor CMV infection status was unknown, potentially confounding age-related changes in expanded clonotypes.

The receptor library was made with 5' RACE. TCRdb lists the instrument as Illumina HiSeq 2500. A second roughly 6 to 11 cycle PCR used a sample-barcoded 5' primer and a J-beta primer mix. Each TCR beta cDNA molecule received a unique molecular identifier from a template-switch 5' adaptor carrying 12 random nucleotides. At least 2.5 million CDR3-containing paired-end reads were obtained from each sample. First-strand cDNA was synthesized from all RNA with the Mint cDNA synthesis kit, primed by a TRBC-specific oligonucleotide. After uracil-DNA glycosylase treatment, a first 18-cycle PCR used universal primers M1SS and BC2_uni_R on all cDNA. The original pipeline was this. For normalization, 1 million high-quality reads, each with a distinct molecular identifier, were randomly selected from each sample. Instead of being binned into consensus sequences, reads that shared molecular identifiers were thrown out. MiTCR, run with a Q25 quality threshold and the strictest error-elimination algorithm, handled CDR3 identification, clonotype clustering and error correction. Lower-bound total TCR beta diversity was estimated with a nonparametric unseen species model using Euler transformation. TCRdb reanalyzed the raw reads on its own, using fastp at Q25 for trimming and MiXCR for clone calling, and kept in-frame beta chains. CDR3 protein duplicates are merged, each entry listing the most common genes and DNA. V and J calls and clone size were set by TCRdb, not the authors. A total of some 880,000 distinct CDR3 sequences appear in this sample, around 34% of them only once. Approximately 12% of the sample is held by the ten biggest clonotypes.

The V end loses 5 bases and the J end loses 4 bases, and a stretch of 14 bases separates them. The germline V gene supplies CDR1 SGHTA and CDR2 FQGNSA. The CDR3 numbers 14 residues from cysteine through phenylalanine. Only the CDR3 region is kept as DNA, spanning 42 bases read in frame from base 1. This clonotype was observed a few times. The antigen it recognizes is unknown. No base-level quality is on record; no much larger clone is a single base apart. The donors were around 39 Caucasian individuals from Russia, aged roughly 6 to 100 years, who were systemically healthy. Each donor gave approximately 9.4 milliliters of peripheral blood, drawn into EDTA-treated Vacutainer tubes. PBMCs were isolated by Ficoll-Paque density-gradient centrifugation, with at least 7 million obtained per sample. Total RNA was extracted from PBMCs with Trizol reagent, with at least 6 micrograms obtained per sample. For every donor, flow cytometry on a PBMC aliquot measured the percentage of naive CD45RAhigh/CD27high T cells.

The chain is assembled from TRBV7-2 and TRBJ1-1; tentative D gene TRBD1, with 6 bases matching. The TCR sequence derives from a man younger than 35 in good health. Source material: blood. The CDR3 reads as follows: CASSPVGAGTEAFF. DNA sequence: TGTGCCAGCAGCCCCGTGGGGGCCGGCACTGAAGCTTTCTTT.